The clone carrying this T cell receptor beta chain was seen just once. Its specificity is unknown. One end of the junction varies from germline; a read error may be responsible. The data were obtained in a study of Graves' ophthalmopathy and Graves' hyperthyroidism. The study, taken as a whole, reports: Most expanded clonotypes from thyroid (those above 0.001 frequency) were also found in blood.

This CDR3 region has 16 residues. Germline V gene data show CDR1 as SGHTA and CDR2 as FQGNSA. CDR3 regions of TCR beta were amplified from RNA transcripts. First-round RT-PCR relied on HTBI primers, and a second-round multiplex PCR came next. TCRdb fed the multiplex PCR reads into MiXCR, producing one record per CDR3 protein. The sample holds hundreds of thousands of distinct CDR3 sequences; about 40% are singletons and the top ten take roughly 3%. Sequencing used peripheral blood. The sequence derives from an adult man with Graves' ophthalmopathy. V is TRBV7-2 and J is TRBJ1-6; D gene ambiguous. The CDR3 loop reads CAGSYSAGSYNSPFHF. The CDR3 nucleotides read TGTGCCGGCAGTTACTCCGCGGGCTCCTATAATTCACCCTTCCACTTT.